Described below is a single T cell receptor beta chain sequence and its context. This CDR3 has 15 amino acids. Germline assignment: CDR1 MGHDK and CDR2 SYGVNS. Trimming left V 3 bases short and J 10 bases short, with 18 bases between. Original data processing: By means of reference gene primer amplification, nucleated cell counts were estimated. Profiled with immunoSEQ multiplex PCR; TCRdb holds only in-frame clones, not every one. The DNA was the basis for D and trimming; V, J and clone size are from that table. The table records some 150,000 clones, about nine tenths of them present only once. The data derive from a study of blood T cell repertoires in COVID-19. Study-level background: Samples representing acute and convalescent COVID-19 were sourced from the United States, Italy and Spain. PBMCs, B-cell-depleted T cells, or T cells provided the cDNA or gDNA that made up the material.

The TCR was taken from a woman in her fifties or sixties with acute or convalescent COVID-19. V is TRBV25-1 and J is TRBJ1-4; tentative D call: TRBD1 (6 bases). The sequenced sample consisted of peripheral blood. As DNA, the CDR3 is TGTGCCAGCAGTGATACAGGGTTCGCATATGGAAAACTGTTTTTT. This encodes CASSDTGFAYGKLFF.